The 15 T cell receptor beta chains given below trace back to one sample, sequenced in a study of cytomegalovirus exposure and HLA in healthy donors. Use of 60 Vbeta and 13 Jbeta primers characterized the PCR. The assay was immunoSEQ multiplex PCR, and TCRdb's table has in-frame clones only and misses some. The sample lists roughly 200,000 clones, 76% seen once, with over 0.55% in the top ten. Source material: PBMCs. These receptors came from a man younger than 30 in good health and CMV-seronegative.

About this clone: The junction and the germline gene differ at one end; a read error may be behind it. The chain recombines TRBV7-8 with TRBJ2-3; TRBD2 matches at 8 bases. CDR1 SGHVS and CDR2 FQNEAQ come from the germline V gene. The CDR3 is 15 amino acids. The CDR3 region is CAISGSWSYTDTQYF. The DNA of the CDR3 is TGTGCCATCAGCGGGAGTTGGTCCTACACAGATACGCAGTATTTT.

The rearrangement links TRBV5-1 to TRBJ1-2; 7 bases agree with TRBD1. The CDR3 extends over 17 amino acids. Unmatched junction bases numbered 19, after V lost 3 bases and J lost 8 bases. Germline values: CDR1 SGHRS, CDR2 YFSETQ. The CDR3 DNA sequence: TGCGCCAGCAGCTGGCGATCCGGGACAGACGCCCGGTCGGGCTACACCTTC. Amino acid sequence: CASSWRSGTDARSGYTF.

The rearrangement uses TRBV5-1 and TRBJ2-1; the match to TRBD2 covers 7 bases. The junction had 6 bases not matched to a gene; V was cut back by 1 base and J by 2 bases. Germline CDR1 reads SGHRS; CDR2 reads YFSETQ. The CDR3 spans 16 residues. The CDR3 sequence: CASSLFASGTYNEQFF. The CDR3 nucleotides are TGCGCCAGCAGCTTGTTCGCTAGCGGAACCTACAATGAGCAGTTCTTC.

In its sample, this clone was seen a few times. The V gene is TRBV2, the J gene TRBJ2-7; TRBD1 aligns across 7 bases. This CDR3 is 14 amino acids long. The germline V gene has CDR1 SNHLY and CDR2 FYNNEI. Trimming cost V 8 bases and J 4 bases; bases outside gene matches: 11. In DNA, the CDR3 is TGTGCCAGCCATAACAGGGGCGGCCCTTACGAGCAGTACTTC. This encodes CASHNRGGPYEQYF.

The chain is built from TRBV6-6 and TRBJ2-2; the match to TRBD1 covers 8 bases. Germline CDR1 is MNHNY and CDR2 is SVGAGI (reference sequence). The trim removed 6 bases at V and 8 bases at J, leaving 5 bases unmatched. The CDR3 is made up of 13 amino acids. The CDR3 DNA is TGTGCCAGCAGCGCAGGGGGCGAGGGGGAGCTGTTTTTT. This translates into CASSAGGEGELFF.

The chain joins TRBV7-2 to TRBJ1-2; D unresolved. With 1 base removed from V and 6 bases from J, the gap between germline ends came to 15 bases. The CDR3 length is 15 residues. CDR1 is SGHTA and CDR2 is FQGNSA in the germline V gene. CDR3 amino acids: CASSLGSGRWDGYTF. For the CDR3, the DNA is TGTGCCAGCAGCTTAGGGTCAGGCCGGTGGGATGGCTACACCTTC.

This rearrangement joins TRBV27 to TRBJ2-6, with no clear D. Germline V gene sequence: CDR1 MNHEY, CDR2 SMNVEV (reference sequence). The CDR3 has 13 amino acids. The germline V and J ends were trimmed by 6 bases and 0 bases, with 3 bases remaining between them. This CDR3 is CASRSSGANVLTF. Written as DNA, the CDR3 is TGTGCCAGCAGGAGCTCTGGGGCCAACGTCCTGACTTTC. Together with reference TRBV27 and TRBJ2-6, the CDR3 gives the full variable domain: EAQVTQNPRYLITVTGKKLTVTCSQNMNHEYMSWYRQDPGLGLRQIYYSMNVEVTDKGDVPEGYKVSRKEKRNFPLILESPSPNQTSLYFCASRSSGANVLTFGAGSRLTVL.

The V and J genes are TRBV6-1 and TRBJ2-1, with TRBD2 matching over 7 bases. With 2 bases clipped from V and 4 bases from J, the junction kept 14 bases outside the gene matches. Looked up from germline, CDR1 is MNHNS and CDR2 is SASEGT. The CDR3 covers 18 residues. The CDR3 is CASSERGRGGRAYNEQFF. CDR3 nucleotide sequence: TGTGCCAGCAGTGAACGCGGAAGGGGCGGGAGAGCATACAATGAGCAGTTCTTC.

This chain connects TRBV7-6 to TRBJ2-3; TRBD2 matches 12 bases. The CDR3 has 15 residues. V lost 6 bases, J lost 6 bases, and 7 bases stayed unmatched. Germline assignment: CDR1 SGHVS and CDR2 FNYEAQ. The CDR3 DNA reads TGTGCCAGCAGACCACTAGCGGGAGGACAGGATACGCAGTATTTT. This encodes CASRPLAGGQDTQYF.

This rearrangement joins TRBV20-1 to TRBJ2-7, with D unclear. The CDR3 loop spans 11 amino acids. V lost 1 base to trimming and J lost 7 bases, with 8 bases between them. CDR1 is DFQATT and CDR2 is SNEGSKA in the germline V gene (reference sequence). The CDR3 region is CSARVLHEQYF. The CDR3 nucleotides read TGCAGTGCTAGAGTACTTCATGAGCAGTACTTC.

This clone was seen a handful of times. V usage is TRBV30 and J usage is TRBJ2-7, with TRBD1 identical over 10 bases. The germline gives CDR1 GTSNPN, CDR2 SVGIG (reference sequence). The CDR3 covers 15 residues. The ends lost 2 bases at V and 6 bases at J; junction bases unmatched: 10. This CDR3 is CAWSTSGTGASEQYF. As DNA, the CDR3 is TGTGCCTGGAGTACATCCGGGACAGGGGCCTCCGAGCAGTACTTC.

The rearrangement uses TRBV30 and TRBJ2-4; unclear D gene. Germline CDR1 GTSNPN, CDR2 SVGIG (reference sequence). V lost 4 bases and J 0 bases, leaving 7 bases between the germline ends. The CDR3 consists of 13 residues. In DNA, the CDR3 is TGTGCCTGGAACCGCGTAGCCAAAAACATTCAGTACTTC. Residues: CAWNRVAKNIQYF.

This clone appeared a few times. The genes are TRBV29-1 and TRBJ1-1; D is ambiguous. This CDR3 spans 17 amino acids. The germline CDR1 and CDR2 sequences are SQVTM and ANQGSEA. Trimming pared 3 bases from V and 2 bases from J, leaving 22 bases between. CDR3 loop: CSVDSAGSTGSNTEAFF. The CDR3 DNA reads TGCAGCGTTGATAGCGCCGGATCGACGGGCTCTAACACTGAAGCTTTCTTT. Full variable domain (missing parts from reference TRBV29-1 and TRBJ1-1): SAVISQKPSRDICQRGTSLTIQCQVDSQVTMMFWYRQQPGQSLTLIATANQGSEATYESGFVIDKFPISRPNLTFSTLTVSNMSPEDSSIYLCSVDSAGSTGSNTEAFFGQGTRLTVV.

The CDR3 loop reads CASSLTGYTEAFF. The DNA of the CDR3 is TGTGCCAGCAGTTTGACAGGTTACACTGAAGCTTTCTTT. The chain joins TRBV6-1 to TRBJ1-1, with D possibly being TRBD1 (6 bases). Trimming removed 5 bases at V and 3 bases at J, with 10 bases between. The CDR3 is made up of 13 amino acids. Germline values: CDR1 MNHNS, CDR2 SASEGT.

The chain is built from TRBV6-1 and TRBJ2-3, with D perhaps TRBD2 (6 bases). The CDR3 length is 15 residues. Germline lookup yields CDR1 MNHNS and CDR2 SASEGT. V lost 6 bases and J 4 bases, leaving 17 bases between the germline ends. CDR3 amino acids: CASSLTSTQADTQYF. The CDR3 region has the DNA TGTGCCAGCAGCCTCACTAGCACCCAGGCAGATACGCAGTATTTT.